This T cell receptor beta chain is drawn from a study of T cell responses to AZD1222 COVID-19 vaccine. The data were produced by immunoSEQ multiplex PCR, yet TCRdb's version contains in-frame clones alone and is incomplete. The sample yields 75,000 to 100,000 clones, 90% seen once. V was shortened by 3 bases and J by 3 bases, with 8 bases between the two germline ends. CDR1 LNHDA and CDR2 SQIVND come from the germline V gene (reference sequence). This CDR3 region has 13 residues. The receptor was isolated from an adult in good health. The chain uses TRBV19 and TRBJ1-1; D unresolved. Sequencing used peripheral blood, obtained on day 0 of AZD1222 vaccination. The CDR3 bases are TGTGCCAGTAGTATCCAAAGGGACACTGAAGCTTTCTTT. It encodes CASSIQRDTEAFF.